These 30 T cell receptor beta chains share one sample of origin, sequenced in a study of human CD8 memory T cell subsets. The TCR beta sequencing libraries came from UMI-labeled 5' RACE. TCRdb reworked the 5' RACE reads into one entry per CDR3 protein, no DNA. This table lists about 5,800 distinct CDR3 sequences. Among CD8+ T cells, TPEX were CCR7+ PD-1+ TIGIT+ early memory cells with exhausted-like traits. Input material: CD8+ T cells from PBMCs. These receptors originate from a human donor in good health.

This CDR3 is CASSPSGRGNNEQFF. The chain couples TRBV28 to TRBJ2-1; absent DNA, TCRdb's TRBD2 call cannot be checked. CDR3 length equals 15 residues. The germline CDR1 and CDR2 sequences are MDHEN and SYDVKM.

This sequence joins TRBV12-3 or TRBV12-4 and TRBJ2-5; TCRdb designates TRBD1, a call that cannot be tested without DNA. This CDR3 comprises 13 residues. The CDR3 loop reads CASTPAAQETQYF.

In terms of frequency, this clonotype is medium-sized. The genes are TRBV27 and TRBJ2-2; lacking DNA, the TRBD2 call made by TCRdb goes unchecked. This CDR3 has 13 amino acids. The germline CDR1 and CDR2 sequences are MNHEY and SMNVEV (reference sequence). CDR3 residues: CASQEGNTGELFF.

This CDR3 reads CASSLRTGKGGELFF. V and J are TRBV5-6 and TRBJ2-2; without DNA, the TCRdb call of TRBD1 cannot be checked. The germline V gene encodes CDR1 SGHDT and CDR2 YYEEEE. CDR3 length equals 15 residues.

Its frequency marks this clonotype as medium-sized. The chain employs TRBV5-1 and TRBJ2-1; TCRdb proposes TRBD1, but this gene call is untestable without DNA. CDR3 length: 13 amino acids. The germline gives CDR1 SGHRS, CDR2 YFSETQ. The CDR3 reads CATARDNYNEQFF.

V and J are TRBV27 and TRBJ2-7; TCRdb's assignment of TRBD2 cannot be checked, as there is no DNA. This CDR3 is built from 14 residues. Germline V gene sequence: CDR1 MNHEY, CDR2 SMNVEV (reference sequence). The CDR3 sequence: CASSLGEEVSEQYF.

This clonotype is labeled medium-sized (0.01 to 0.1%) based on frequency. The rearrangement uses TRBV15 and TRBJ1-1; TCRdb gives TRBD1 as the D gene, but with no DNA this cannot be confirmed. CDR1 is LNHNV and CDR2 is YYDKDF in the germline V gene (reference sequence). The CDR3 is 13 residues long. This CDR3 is CATSRPEGIEAFF.

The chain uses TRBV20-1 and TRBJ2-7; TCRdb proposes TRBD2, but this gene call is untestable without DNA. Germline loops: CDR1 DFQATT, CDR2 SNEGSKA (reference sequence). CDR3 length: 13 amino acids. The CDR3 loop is CSVGPSSSYEQYF.

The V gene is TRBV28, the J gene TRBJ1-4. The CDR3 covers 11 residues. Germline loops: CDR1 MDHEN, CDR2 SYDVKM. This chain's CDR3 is CASSFFEKLFF.

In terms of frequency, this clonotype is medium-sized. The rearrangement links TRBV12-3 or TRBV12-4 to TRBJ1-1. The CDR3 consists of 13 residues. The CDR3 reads CASSLWVGTEAFF.

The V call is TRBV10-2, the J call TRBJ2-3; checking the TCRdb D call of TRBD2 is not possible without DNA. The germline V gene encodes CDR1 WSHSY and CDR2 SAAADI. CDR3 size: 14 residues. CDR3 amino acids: CASSQESGTDTQYF.

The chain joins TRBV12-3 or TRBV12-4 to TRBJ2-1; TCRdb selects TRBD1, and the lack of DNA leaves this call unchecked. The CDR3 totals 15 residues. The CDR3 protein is CASSREQDFYNEQFF.

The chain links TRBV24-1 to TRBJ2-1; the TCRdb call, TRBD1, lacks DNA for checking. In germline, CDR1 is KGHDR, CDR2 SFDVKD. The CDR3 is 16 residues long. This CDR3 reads CATSDSVGTGGYEQFF.

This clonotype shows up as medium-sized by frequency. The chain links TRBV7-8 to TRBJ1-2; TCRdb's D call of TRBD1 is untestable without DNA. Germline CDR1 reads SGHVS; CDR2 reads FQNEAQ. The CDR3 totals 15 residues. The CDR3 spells CASSLGASANYGYTF.

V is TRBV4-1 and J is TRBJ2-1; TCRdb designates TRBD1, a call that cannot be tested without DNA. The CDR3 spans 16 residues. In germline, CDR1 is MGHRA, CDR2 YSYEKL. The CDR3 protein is CASSPEGGLTYNEQFF.

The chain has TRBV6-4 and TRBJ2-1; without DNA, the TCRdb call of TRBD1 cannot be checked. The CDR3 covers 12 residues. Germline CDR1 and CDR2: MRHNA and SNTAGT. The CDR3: CASSDRGDEQFF.

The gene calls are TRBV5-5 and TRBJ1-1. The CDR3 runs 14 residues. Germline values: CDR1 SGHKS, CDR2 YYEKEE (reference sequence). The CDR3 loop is CASSLWQVNTEAFF.

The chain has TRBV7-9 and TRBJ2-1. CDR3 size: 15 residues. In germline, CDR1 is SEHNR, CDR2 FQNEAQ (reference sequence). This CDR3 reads CASSPAILSYNEQFF.

CDR3 residues: CASSQDHENPYGYTF. V and J are TRBV4-2 and TRBJ1-2. This CDR3 is built from 15 residues. Germline loops: CDR1 LGHNA, CDR2 YNFKEQ.

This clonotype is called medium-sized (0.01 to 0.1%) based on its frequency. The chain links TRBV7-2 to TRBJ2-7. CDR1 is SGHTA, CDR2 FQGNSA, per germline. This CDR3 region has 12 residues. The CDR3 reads CASSLEAYEQYF.

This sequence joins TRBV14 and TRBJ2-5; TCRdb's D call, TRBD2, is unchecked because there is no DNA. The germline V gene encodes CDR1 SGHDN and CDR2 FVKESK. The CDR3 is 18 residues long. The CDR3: CASSQVTLGQVGQETQYF. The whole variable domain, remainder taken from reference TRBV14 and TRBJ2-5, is EAGVTQFPSHSVIEKGQTVTLRCDPISGHDNLYWYRRVMGKEIKFLLHFVKESKQDESGMPNNRFLAERTGGTYSTLKVQPAELEDSGVYFCASSQVTLGQVGQETQYFGPGTRLLVL.

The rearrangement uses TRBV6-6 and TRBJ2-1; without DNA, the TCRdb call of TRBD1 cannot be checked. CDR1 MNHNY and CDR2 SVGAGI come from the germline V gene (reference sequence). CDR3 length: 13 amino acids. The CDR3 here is CASSHANRDEQFF.

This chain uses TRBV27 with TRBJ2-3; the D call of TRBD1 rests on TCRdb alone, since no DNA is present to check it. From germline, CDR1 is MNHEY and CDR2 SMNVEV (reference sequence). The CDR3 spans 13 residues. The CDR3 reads CASSLAGTDTQYF.

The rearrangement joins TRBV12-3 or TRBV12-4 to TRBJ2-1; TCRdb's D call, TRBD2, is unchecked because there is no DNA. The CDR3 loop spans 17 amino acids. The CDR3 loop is CASILGTSGVSYNEQFF.

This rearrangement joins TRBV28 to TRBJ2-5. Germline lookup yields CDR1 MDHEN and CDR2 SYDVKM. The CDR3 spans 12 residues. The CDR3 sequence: CASSLVPETQYF.

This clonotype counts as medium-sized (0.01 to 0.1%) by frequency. CDR3 sequence reads: CSVEVGGIYGYTF. The chain joins TRBV29-1 to TRBJ1-2. The CDR3 sequence is 13 residues long. Germline-derived CDR1 and CDR2 are SQVTM and ANQGSEA.

The CDR3 spells CASSSDSYGYTF. This chain links TRBV5-1 with TRBJ1-2; TCRdb reports TRBD1, a call that lacks DNA to check it against. This CDR3 comprises 12 residues. Germline values: CDR1 SGHRS, CDR2 YFSETQ.

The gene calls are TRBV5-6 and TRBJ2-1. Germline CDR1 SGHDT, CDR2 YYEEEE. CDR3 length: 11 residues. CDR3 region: CASSAYNEQFF.

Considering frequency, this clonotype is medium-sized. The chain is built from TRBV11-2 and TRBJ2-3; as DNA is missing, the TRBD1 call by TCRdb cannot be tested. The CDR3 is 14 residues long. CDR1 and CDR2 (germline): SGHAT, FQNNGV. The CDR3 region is CASSSFYTGARQYF.

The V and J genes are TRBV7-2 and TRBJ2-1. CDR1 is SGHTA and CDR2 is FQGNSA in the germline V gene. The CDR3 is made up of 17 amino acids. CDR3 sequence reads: CASSLALVLLQYNEQFF.